This T cell receptor (beta chain) was recovered during a study of CD8 T cells in Susac syndrome. The study's findings and limits: It was acknowledged in the study that the number of individuals who were included in its TCR sequencing and HLA analysis was relatively small.

Trimming stripped 1 base from V and 10 bases from J, with 15 bases between. The CDR3 is 14 residues long. Germline loops: CDR1 SGHRS, CDR2 YFSETQ. This clonotype has only one observation. Its cognate antigen is unknown. When the RNA was reverse transcribed, random hexamers were used with an input of about 0.5 to 1 ug. Across 54 Vbeta and 13 Jbeta, TCR beta CDR3 was amplified with immunoSEQ multiplex PCR. In TCRdb, the immunoSEQ multiplex PCR reads were re-called with MiXCR into one record per CDR3 protein. The sample shows about 180,000 distinct CDR3 sequences, 85% to 95% of them seen only once. This chain uses TRBV5-1 with TRBJ1-5; no definite D call. This clonotype originated in a human donor with multiple sclerosis. Sequencing input: CD8+ T cells from PBMCs. The CDR3 nucleotides are TGCGCCAGCAGCTTGTATCCGGGAGGAGGACCCCAGCATTTT. Protein: CASSLYPGGGPQHF.